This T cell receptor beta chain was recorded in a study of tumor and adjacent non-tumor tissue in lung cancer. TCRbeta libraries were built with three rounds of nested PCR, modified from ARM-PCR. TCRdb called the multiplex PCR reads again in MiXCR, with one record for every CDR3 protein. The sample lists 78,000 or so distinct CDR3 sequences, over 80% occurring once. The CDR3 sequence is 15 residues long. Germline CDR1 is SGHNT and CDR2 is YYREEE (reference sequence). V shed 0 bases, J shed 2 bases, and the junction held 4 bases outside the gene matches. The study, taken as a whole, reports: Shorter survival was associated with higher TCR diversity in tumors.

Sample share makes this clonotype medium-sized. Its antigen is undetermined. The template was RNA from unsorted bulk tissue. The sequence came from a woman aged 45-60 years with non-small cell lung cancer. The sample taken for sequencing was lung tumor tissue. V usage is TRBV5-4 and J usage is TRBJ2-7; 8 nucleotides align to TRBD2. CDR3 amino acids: CASSLATSGPYEQYF. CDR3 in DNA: TGTGCCAGCAGCTTGGCCACTAGCGGACCCTACGAGCAGTACTTC.